The TCR beta chain described here comes from a study of technical replicates of blood from a few donors. Method: immunoSEQ multiplex PCR; TCRdb's copy keeps in-frame clones and lacks some. The sample comprises 50,000 to 80,000 clones, approximately 90% of which are singletons, and under 6% rests with the top ten. CDR1 is SNHLY and CDR2 is FYNNEI in the germline V gene. This CDR3 has 13 residues. V shed 7 bases and J shed 0 bases, with 8 bases lying between them. The V gene is TRBV2, the J gene TRBJ2-3; D is possibly TRBD2 (5 bases). The receptor comes from a human donor in good health. Some clones in this sample may be carry-over from other donors' samples. The sequenced sample was PBMCs. The chain's CDR3 is CASMERSTDTQYF. In DNA, the CDR3 is TGTGCCAGCATGGAGCGGAGCACAGATACGCAGTATTTT.